This is a list of T cell receptor beta chains from one sample in a study of cytomegalovirus exposure and HLA in healthy donors. The assay was immunoSEQ multiplex PCR, and TCRdb's table has in-frame clones only and misses some. The sample records 40,000 to 45,000 clones, around 87% being singletons. Input material: PBMCs. The receptors shown here come from a woman in her forties in good health and CMV-seropositive. The CDR3 runs from the conserved cysteine through the conserved F or W. A D gene is named only where the DNA matches it firmly. Only part of the rows carry a size: once, few, many, or a class if the clone is expanded.

j_call d_call v_call clone_size cdr3_aa cdr3_nt
TRBJ2-7 TRBD2 TRBV5-4 few CASSFGRGAYEQYF TGTGCCAGCAGCTTCGGGCGGGGGGCCTACGAGCAGTACTTC
TRBJ1-5 TRBD1 TRBV6-6 . CASRGTGNQPQHF TGTGCCAGCAGAGGGACAGGCAATCAGCCCCAGCATTTT
TRBJ2-1 . TRBV30 few CAWSVVGSEQFF TGTGCCTGGAGTGTGGTTGGCAGTGAGCAGTTCTTC
TRBJ1-1 . TRBV10-3 few CASSYGGQNTEAFF TGTGCCAGCTCATACGGTGGACAGAACACTGAAGCTTTCTTT
TRBJ2-2 . TRBV25-1 few CASSEYGRGSTGELFF TGTGCCAGCAGTGAATACGGGCGGGGCAGCACCGGGGAGCTGTTTTTT
TRBJ2-7 TRBD2 TRBV27 few CASRRSSGGLYEQYF TGTGCCAGCAGACGATCTAGCGGGGGCCTTTACGAGCAGTACTTC
TRBJ1-2 . TRBV19 once CASSPLQGSGYTF TGTGCCAGTAGTCCCCTCCAGGGTAGTGGCTACACCTTC
TRBJ2-7 TRBD1 TRBV9 . CASSVAGQGTYEQYF TGTGCCAGCAGCGTAGCTGGACAGGGGACCTACGAGCAGTACTTC
TRBJ1-1 TRBD1 TRBV6-6 . CASSYTGTGWAFF TGTGCCAGCAGTTACACCGGGACAGGGTGGGCTTTCTTT
TRBJ1-6 . TRBV4-2 . CASSQELQRLLHF TGTGCCAGCAGCCAAGAACTGCAGCGACTCCTCCACTTT
TRBJ2-1 . TRBV28 . CASRHRDLLHLWNEQFF TGTGCCAGCAGGCACCGGGACTTACTCCACCTTTGGAATGAGCAGTTCTTC
TRBJ1-5 . TRBV27 . CASSKDRTPNQPQHF TGTGCCAGCAGTAAAGACCGGACTCCGAATCAGCCCCAGCATTTT
TRBJ2-3 . TRBV2 . CASSEAGSGGTDTQYF TGTGCCAGCAGTGAAGCGGGTAGCGGAGGCACAGATACGCAGTATTTT
TRBJ1-5 TRBD1 TRBV7-2 . CASSYRGDQPQHF TGTGCCAGCAGCTACAGGGGGGATCAGCCCCAGCATTTT
TRBJ1-2 TRBD1 TRBV7-3 few CASSPDPGQGHVGYTF TGTGCCAGCAGCCCCGATCCGGGACAGGGACATGTTGGCTACACCTTC
TRBJ2-1 TRBD2 TRBV28 . CASSPAPREGNEQFF TGTGCCAGCAGTCCCGCCCCGCGGGAGGGGAATGAGCAGTTCTTC
TRBJ2-7 TRBD2 TRBV27 . CASSLQAGGPFEQYF TGTGCCAGCAGTTTACAAGCGGGGGGGCCTTTCGAGCAGTACTTC
TRBJ1-1 . TRBV28 . CASSSPWAMNTEAFF TGTGCCAGCAGTTCCCCCTGGGCCATGAACACTGAAGCTTTCTTT
TRBJ2-3 . TRBV28 . CASSQQGFGTQYF TGTGCCAGCAGCCAACAGGGATTTGGTACGCAGTATTTT
TRBJ1-5 TRBD1 TRBV5-1 . CASSLTGQGHQPQHF TGCGCCAGCAGCTTGACCGGACAGGGGCATCAGCCCCAGCATTTT
TRBJ2-7 . TRBV28 . CASNRDQRQYF TGTGCCAGCAACAGGGACCAAAGGCAGTACTTC
TRBJ2-1 TRBD2 TRBV9 . CASSPSGTKANEQFF TGTGCCAGCAGCCCATCCGGGACTAAGGCGAATGAGCAGTTCTTC
TRBJ2-2 TRBD1 TRBV7-3 . CASSQGQGIRELFF TGTGCCAGCAGCCAAGGACAGGGTATTCGGGAGCTGTTTTTT
TRBJ2-5 . TRBV27 . CASSTSGTQYF TGTGCCAGCAGTACCTCGGGGACCCAGTACTTC
TRBJ2-7 . TRBV11-2 few CASSSPGHQAYEQYF TGTGCCAGCAGCAGCCCGGGACACCAAGCCTACGAGCAGTACTTC
TRBJ1-5 . TRBV28 once CASRAAGQGQPQHF TGTGCCAGCAGGGCCGCGGGGCAGGGTCAGCCCCAGCATTTT
TRBJ2-7 TRBD2 TRBV5-1 . CASSSGVASGVYEQYF TGCGCCAGCAGCTCCGGCGTGGCTAGCGGGGTCTACGAGCAGTACTTC
TRBJ1-2 TRBD1 TRBV19 . CASSPKGAGNDGYTF TGTGCCAGTAGCCCTAAGGGGGCCGGGAATGATGGCTACACCTTC
TRBJ1-1 . TRBV28 . CASVHRAGFNTEAFF TGTGCCAGCGTCCACAGGGCCGGTTTTAACACTGAAGCTTTCTTT
TRBJ2-5 . TRBV5-1 . CASSYSLRIQETQYF TGCGCCAGCAGCTACAGTTTACGGATCCAAGAGACCCAGTACTTC
TRBJ1-1 . TRBV7-8 . CASRPPTWGPDPGAFF TGTGCCAGCAGACCGCCAACGTGGGGCCCGGATCCGGGTGCTTTCTTT
TRBJ1-1 . TRBV14 . CASSQGGNTEAFF TGTGCCAGCAGCCAAGGAGGGAACACTGAAGCTTTCTTT
TRBJ2-7 TRBD1 TRBV7-2 . CASSLSGGYEQYF TGTGCCAGCAGCTTATCAGGGGGCTACGAGCAGTACTTC
TRBJ1-1 . TRBV19 . CASSIDRIQGTNTEAFF TGTGCCAGTAGTATAGATAGGATCCAGGGGACGAACACTGAAGCTTTCTTT
TRBJ1-2 . TRBV15 . CATSSLAGDGYTF TGTGCCACCAGCAGTCTAGCAGGGGATGGCTACACCTTC
TRBJ1-1 . TRBV19 . CASSPRQLIMNTEAFF TGTGCCAGTAGCCCTCGACAGCTTATCATGAACACTGAAGCTTTCTTT
TRBJ2-1 TRBD2 TRBV29-1 . CSGLAGYNEQFF TGCAGCGGACTAGCGGGATACAATGAGCAGTTCTTC
TRBJ1-6 TRBD1 TRBV19 . CASRTGTEINSPLHF TGTGCCAGTAGGACGGGGACAGAAATTAATTCACCCCTCCACTTT
TRBJ2-6 . TRBV5-4 . CASSLVEVRDRGANVLTF TGTGCCAGCAGCTTGGTAGAGGTCAGGGATAGAGGGGCCAACGTCCTGACTTTC
TRBJ2-3 . TRBV30 . CAWTAGWTDTQYF TGTGCCTGGACGGCGGGGTGGACAGATACGCAGTATTTT
TRBJ1-4 TRBD1 TRBV5-1 . CASSVDRATNEKLFF TGCGCCAGCAGCGTCGACAGGGCAACTAATGAAAAACTGTTTTTT
TRBJ2-1 . TRBV5-1 . CASSWGNSYNEQFF TGCGCCAGCAGCTGGGGCAACTCCTACAATGAGCAGTTCTTC
TRBJ2-2 . TRBV25-1 . CASSPPVGELFF TGTGCCAGCAGCCCCCCGGTGGGGGAGCTGTTTTTT
TRBJ1-2 TRBD1 TRBV7-9 . CASSYRDRGHGYTF TGTGCCAGCAGCTACCGAGACAGGGGCCATGGCTACACCTTC
TRBJ1-3 TRBD1 TRBV2 . CASSSGQAKINTIYF TGTGCCAGCAGTTCAGGACAGGCAAAGATAAACACCATATATTTT
TRBJ1-1 . TRBV18 few CASSPRVANTEAFF TGTGCCAGCTCACCAAGAGTCGCTAACACTGAAGCTTTCTTT
TRBJ1-1 . TRBV5-1 . CASSLWEENTEAFF TGCGCCAGCAGCTTGTGGGAGGAGAACACTGAAGCTTTCTTT
TRBJ1-2 TRBD1 TRBV7-9 once CASSSTGIFNYGYTF TGTGCCAGCAGCTCGACAGGGATCTTTAACTATGGCTACACCTTC
TRBJ2-5 TRBD1 TRBV2 . CASGQVASWQETQYF TGTGCCAGCGGACAGGTCGCATCTTGGCAAGAGACCCAGTACTTC
TRBJ1-1 . TRBV5-1 . CASSRDMAHPFF TGCGCCAGCAGCCGGGACATGGCGCACCCTTTCTTT
TRBJ2-3 . TRBV6-4 . CASSVGGGTDTQYF TGTGCCAGCAGTGTTGGCGGGGGCACAGATACGCAGTATTTT
TRBJ1-1 TRBD1 TRBV6-6 . CASSSPGTGLAFF TGTGCCAGCAGTTCCCCCGGGACAGGGTTAGCTTTCTTT
TRBJ2-7 . TRBV18 . CASSVQRVYEQYF TGTGCCAGCTCAGTCCAGCGGGTATACGAGCAGTACTTC
TRBJ2-7 TRBD1 TRBV7-2 . CASSKPNRGDEQYF TGTGCCAGCAGCAAACCCAACAGGGGAGACGAGCAGTACTTC
TRBJ1-2 . TRBV5-1 . CASSLRQGDGYTF TGCGCCAGCAGCTTGAGGCAGGGCGACGGCTACACCTTC
TRBJ1-1 TRBD1 TRBV19 . CASNPSGTGRRETEAFF TGTGCCAGTAATCCGTCCGGGACAGGGCGGAGGGAAACTGAAGCTTTCTTT
TRBJ2-5 TRBD2 TRBV27 . CASSFLAGGPKETQYF TGTGCCAGCAGTTTCCTAGCGGGAGGGCCTAAAGAGACCCAGTACTTC
TRBJ1-3 . TRBV6-5 . CASSSGAGNTIYF TGTGCCAGCAGTTCGGGGGCTGGAAACACCATATATTTT
TRBJ1-2 TRBD1 TRBV6-6 . CASSYFPGTGKGYTF TGTGCCAGCAGTTATTTCCCCGGGACAGGGAAGGGCTACACCTTC
TRBJ2-1 . TRBV2 . CASSATNGGHNEQFF TGTGCCAGCAGCGCAACTAACGGGGGACACAATGAGCAGTTCTTC